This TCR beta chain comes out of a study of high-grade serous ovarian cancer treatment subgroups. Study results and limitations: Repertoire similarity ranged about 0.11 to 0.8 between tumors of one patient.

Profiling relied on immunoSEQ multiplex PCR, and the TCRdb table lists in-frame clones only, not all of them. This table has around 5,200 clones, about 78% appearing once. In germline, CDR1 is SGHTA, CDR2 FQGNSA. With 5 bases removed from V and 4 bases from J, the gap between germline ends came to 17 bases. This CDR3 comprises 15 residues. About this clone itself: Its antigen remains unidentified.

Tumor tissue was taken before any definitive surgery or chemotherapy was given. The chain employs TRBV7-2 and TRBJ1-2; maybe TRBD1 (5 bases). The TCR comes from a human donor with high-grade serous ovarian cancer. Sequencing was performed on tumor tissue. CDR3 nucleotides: TGTGCCAGCAGCCCACAACGACAGACGAGCTATGGCTACACCTTC. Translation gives CASSPQRQTSYGYTF. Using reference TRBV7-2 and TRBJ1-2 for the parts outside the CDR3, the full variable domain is GAGVSQSPSNKVTEKGKDVELRCDPISGHTALYWYRQSLGQGLEFLIYFQGNSAPDKSGLPSDRFSAERTGGSVSTLTIQRTQQEDSAVYLCASSPQRQTSYGYTFGSGTRLTVV.